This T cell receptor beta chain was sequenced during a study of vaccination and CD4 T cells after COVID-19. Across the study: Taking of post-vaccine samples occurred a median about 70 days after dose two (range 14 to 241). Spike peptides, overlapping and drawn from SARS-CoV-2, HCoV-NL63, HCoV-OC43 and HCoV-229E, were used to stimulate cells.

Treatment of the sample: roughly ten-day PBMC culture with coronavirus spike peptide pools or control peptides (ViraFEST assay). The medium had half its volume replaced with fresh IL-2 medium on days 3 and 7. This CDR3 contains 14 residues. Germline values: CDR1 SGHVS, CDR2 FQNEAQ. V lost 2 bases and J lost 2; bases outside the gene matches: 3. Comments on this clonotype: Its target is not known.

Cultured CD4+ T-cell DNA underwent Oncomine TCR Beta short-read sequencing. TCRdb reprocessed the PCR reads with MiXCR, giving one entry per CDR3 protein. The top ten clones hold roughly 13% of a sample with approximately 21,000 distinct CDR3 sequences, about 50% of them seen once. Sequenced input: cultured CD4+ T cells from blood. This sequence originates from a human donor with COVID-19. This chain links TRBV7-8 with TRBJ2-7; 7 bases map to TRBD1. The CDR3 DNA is TGTGCCAGCAGCTTATCGGACAGGACCTACGAGCAGTACTTC. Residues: CASSLSDRTYEQYF. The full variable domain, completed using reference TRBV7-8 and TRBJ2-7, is GAGVSQSPRYKVAKRGQDVALRCDPISGHVSLFWYQQALGQGPEFLTYFQNEAQLDKSGLPSDRFFAERPEGSVSTLKIQRTQQEDSAVYLCASSLSDRTYEQYFGPGTRLTVT.